Given below is one T cell receptor (beta chain) in context. Its antigen remains unidentified. Researchers ran the PCR with 60 Vbeta and 13 Jbeta primers. TCRdb keeps only in-frame clones here, not all; method: immunoSEQ multiplex PCR. The repertoire includes about 160,000 clones, roughly 77% of them detected once, and less than 2% sits in the top ten. This sample was taken from a study of cytomegalovirus exposure and HLA in healthy donors. Study in general: Unique TCR beta sequences numbering 120 million or so came from approximately 180 million T cells in an earlier analysis. Study results and limitations: Indistinguishability led to the exclusion of some V segments, TRBV6-2 and TRBV6-3 included. Within an earlier analysis, most TCR beta V segments proved productive either about 87% or about 30% of the time.

The donors (healthy individuals) were bone marrow donors. The junction had 1 base not matched to a gene; V was cut back by 0 bases and J by 3 bases. Germline CDR1 reads SGHRS; CDR2 reads YFSETQ. CDR3 size: 15 residues. V usage is TRBV5-1 and J usage is TRBJ1-5; 9 bases match TRBD1. Sequencing used PBMCs. This TCR derives from a woman younger than 35 in good health and CMV-seronegative. In nucleotides, the CDR3 is TGCGCCAGCAGCTTGGGGGACAGGGACAATCAGCCCCAGCATTTT. This codes for CASSLGDRDNQPQHF.